The 10 T cell receptor beta chains below all came from one sample that was sequenced in a study of CD8 T cells in ankylosing spondylitis. TCRdb re-called the 5' RACE reads with MiXCR, one entry per CDR3 protein. The sample has some 130,000 distinct CDR3 sequences; around 6.6% are singletons. Sequenced material: blood, either unsorted or a sorted T cell fraction (not recorded which). The receptors stem from a female donor with ankylosing spondylitis or in good health (not recorded which).

Points on this clonotype: A read error may be the cause here, since a much bigger clone is one base away. The chain uses TRBV7-9 and TRBJ2-7; D gene unclear. V lost 9 bases and J 0 bases, leaving 15 bases between the germline ends. CDR1 and CDR2 (germline): SEHNR, FQNEAQ (reference sequence). The CDR3 covers 14 residues. CDR3 sequence (DNA): TGTGCCAGTCGGGCCGACGCCAGCTCCTACGAGCAGTACTTC. Residues: CASRADASSYEQYF.

At least ten counts were recorded for this clonotype. This chain links TRBV20-1 with TRBJ1-1; 7 nucleotides agree with TRBD1. CDR1 is DFQATT and CDR2 is SNEGSKA in the germline V gene (reference sequence). There are 14 residues in the CDR3. J gave up 0 bases and V 4 bases, and 5 bases lay outside the gene matches. CDR3 region: CSAKPDRMNTEAFF. CDR3 sequence (DNA): TGCAGTGCTAAACCGGACAGGATGAACACTGAAGCTTTCTTT.

This clonotype was counted many times. The rearrangement uses TRBV29-1 and TRBJ1-2, with 7 bases lining up with TRBD1. The germline V gene encodes CDR1 SQVTM and CDR2 ANQGSEA. The V gene end was trimmed by 5 bases and the J gene end by 4 bases; junction bases not matched to a gene: 4. The CDR3 contains 12 residues. The CDR3 spells CSVSPGGYGYTF. The CDR3 DNA reads as TGCAGCGTTAGTCCAGGGGGCTATGGCTACACCTTC. The variable domain in full, with the rest retrieved from reference TRBV29-1 and TRBJ1-2, is SAVISQKPSRDICQRGTSLTIQCQVDSQVTMMFWYRQQPGQSLTLIATANQGSEATYESGFVIDKFPISRPNLTFSTLTVSNMSPEDSSIYLCSVSPGGYGYTFGSGTRLTVV.

V usage is TRBV29-1 and J usage is TRBJ1-3, with a weak D call TRBD1 (6 bases). V was cut by 5 bases and J by 1 base, with 12 bases left in between. Germline CDR1 SQVTM, CDR2 ANQGSEA. The CDR3 covers 14 residues. Written as DNA, the CDR3 is TGCAGCGTTTATACAGGGAGTTCTGGAAACACCATATATTTT. Amino acids: CSVYTGSSGNTIYF.

This clonotype was detected ten times or more. The chain carries TRBV18 and TRBJ2-5; 11 bases line up with TRBD1. V lost 6 bases, J lost 4 bases, and 7 bases stayed unmatched. Germline CDR1 is KGHSH and CDR2 is LQKENI. This CDR3 spans 15 amino acids. DNA for the CDR3: TGTGCCAGCTCCGTCTACGGGACAGGGGGAGAGACCCAGTACTTC. Protein: CASSVYGTGGETQYF.

This clonotype was counted many times. This chain links TRBV5-1 with TRBJ2-5, with D possibly being TRBD1 (7 bases). CDR1 is SGHRS, CDR2 YFSETQ, per germline. Trimming pared 4 bases from V and 5 bases from J, leaving 18 bases between. The CDR3 has 15 residues. This CDR3 is CASSPNPAGGETQYF. The CDR3 nucleotides are TGCGCCAGCAGCCCTAACCCAGCAGGGGGGGAGACCCAGTACTTC.

This clonotype was found many times. The CDR3 is CASGRVQGTEAFF. The CDR3 coding sequence is TGCGCCAGCGGCAGGGTTCAGGGCACTGAAGCTTTCTTT. The chain employs TRBV5-1 and TRBJ1-1, with D possibly being TRBD1 (5 bases). Trimming pared 7 bases from V and 4 bases from J, leaving 14 bases between. Germline loops: CDR1 SGHRS, CDR2 YFSETQ. The CDR3 length is 13 residues.

This clonotype was detected ten times or more. V is TRBV12-3 or TRBV12-4 and J is TRBJ1-2, with 8 bases aligning to TRBD1. The CDR3 is made up of 13 amino acids. J gave up 2 bases and V 5 bases, and 1 base lay outside the gene matches. The CDR3 spells CASSNRGNYGYTF. The CDR3 nucleotides read TGTGCCAGCAGTAACAGGGGGAACTATGGCTACACCTTC.

The chain carries TRBV2 and TRBJ1-1; D is perhaps TRBD1 (5 bases). This CDR3 contains 12 residues. V was pared by 6 bases and J by 6 bases, with 11 bases between. Germline lookup yields CDR1 SNHLY and CDR2 FYNNEI. This CDR3 reads CASREQAPEAFF. The CDR3 bases are TGTGCCAGCAGGGAACAGGCACCTGAAGCTTTCTTT. The full variable domain, its missing parts supplied by reference TRBV2 and TRBJ1-1, is EPEVTQTPSHQVTQMGQEVILRCVPISNHLYFYWYRQILGQKVEFLVSFYNNEISEKSEIFDDQFSVERPDGSNFTLKIRSTKLEDSAMYFCASREQAPEAFFGQGTRLTVV.

This clonotype came up many times. V is TRBV19 and J is TRBJ1-6, with D hard to call. Germline CDR1 and CDR2: LNHDA and SQIVND (reference sequence). V lost 6 bases, J lost 0 bases, and 3 bases lay in between. The CDR3 has 13 amino acids. The CDR3 DNA is TGTGCCAGTAGAGGCTCCTATAATTCACCCCTCCACTTT. It is translated as CASRGSYNSPLHF.